This TCR beta chain was retrieved from a study of blood T cell repertoires in COVID-19. Using immunoSEQ multiplex PCR, the repertoire was profiled, and TCRdb retains in-frame clones only, with some absent. The sample holds about 280,000 clones, approximately 80% seen once. Individuals drawn from under 30 US areas were roughly 18 to 95 years old. The germline V gene has CDR1 SGHTA and CDR2 FQGTGA. The V end was cut by 4 bases, the J end by 11 bases, with 11 bases between. The CDR3 length is 11 residues. V gene TRBV7-3 combines with J gene TRBJ1-1; D perhaps matches TRBD1 (5 bases). The sequenced sample was PBMCs or T cells enriched from blood (not recorded which). The clonotype comes from a middle-aged man who had been exposed to COVID-19. CDR3 in amino acids: CASSSGGDAFF. The CDR3 DNA reads TGTGCCAGCAGCTCCGGGGGGGACGCTTTCTTT.